These 30 T cell receptor beta chains were all obtained from the same sample, sequenced in a study of cytomegalovirus exposure and HLA in healthy donors. The study ran its PCR with 60 Vbeta and 13 Jbeta primers. The protocol was immunoSEQ multiplex PCR, while the TCRdb copy is restricted to in-frame clones and leaves out a portion. Its clone listing holds roughly 34,000 clones. The material sequenced was PBMCs. The source is a man between 35 and 55 years old in good health and CMV-seronegative.

The V gene is TRBV28, the J gene TRBJ2-4; the D gene is possibly TRBD2 (5 bases). Per the germline V gene, CDR1 is MDHEN and CDR2 is SYDVKM. The CDR3 contains 15 residues. With 2 bases removed from V and 0 bases from J, the gap between germline ends came to 8 bases. CDR3 nucleotides: TGTGCCAGCAGTTTAGCAGGACTAGCCAAAAACATTCAGTACTTC. It specifies CASSLAGLAKNIQYF.

The chain carries TRBV7-9 and TRBJ2-3; TRBD2 agrees at 7 bases. Germline assignment: CDR1 SEHNR and CDR2 FQNEAQ (reference sequence). V gave up 4 bases and J gave up 0 bases; unmatched junction bases: 7. The CDR3 sequence is 16 residues long. The CDR3 coding sequence is TGTGCCAGCAGCTCCTTCATAGCGGGTAGCACAGATACGCAGTATTTT. Translation: CASSSFIAGSTDTQYF.

The gene calls are TRBV6-5 and TRBJ2-7; the match to TRBD1 covers 9 bases. The CDR3 runs 15 residues. Germline lookup yields CDR1 MNHEY and CDR2 SVGAGI. V trimming: 0 bases; J trimming: 1 base; junction bases outside the gene matches: 1. The chain's CDR3 is CASSYSGQGSYEQYF. DNA of the CDR3: TGTGCCAGCAGTTACTCAGGACAGGGGTCCTACGAGCAGTACTTC.

The gene calls are TRBV6-1 and TRBJ1-2; no firm D call. Looked up from germline, CDR1 is MNHNS and CDR2 is SASEGT. V dropped 1 base and J dropped 3 bases, with 6 bases sitting between them. The length of the CDR3 is 13 residues. In nucleotides, the CDR3 is TGTGCCAGCAGTGAAGGTGGAGACTATGGCTACACCTTC. It encodes CASSEGGDYGYTF.

This chain links TRBV18 with TRBJ2-7; a possible D gene is TRBD1 (5 bases). Trimming removed 0 bases at V and 3 bases at J, with 12 bases between. CDR3 size: 15 residues. CDR1 is KGHSH and CDR2 is LQKENI in the germline V gene. The CDR3 here is CASSPPSREVYEQYF. CDR3 nucleotides: TGTGCCAGCTCACCACCGTCCAGGGAAGTCTACGAGCAGTACTTC.

This chain connects TRBV9 to TRBJ2-7, with TRBD2 identical over 10 bases. The V gene's germline CDR1 is SGDLS and CDR2 YYNGEE. The junction had 6 bases not matched to a gene; V was cut back by 1 base and J by 2 bases. The CDR3 spans 16 residues. The DNA for the CDR3 is TGTGCCAGCAGCGTATCCTGGACTAGCGGAACCTACGAGCAGTACTTC. This translates into CASSVSWTSGTYEQYF. Looking up the rest from reference TRBV9 and TRBJ2-7 gives the full variable domain: DSGVTQTPKHLITATGQRVTLRCSPRSGDLSVYWYQQSLDQGLQFLIQYYNGEERAKGNILERFSAQQFPDLHSELNLSSLELGDSALYFCASSVSWTSGTYEQYFGPGTRLTVT.

Concerning this clone: At one of its ends the junction is not consistent with the germline gene, which may arise from a read error. The CDR3 bases are TGTGCCAGCAGCTGGAAGGGTGCAGGGGACTTC. It translates to CASSWKGAGDF. This chain joins TRBV5-6 and TRBJ2-7; D is possibly TRBD1 (6 bases). Looked up from germline, CDR1 is SGHDT and CDR2 is YYEEEE. The CDR3 consists of 11 residues.

The V and J genes are TRBV13 and TRBJ2-2; 7 bases align to TRBD1. Trimming cost V 0 bases and J 5 bases; bases outside gene matches: 6. The CDR3 loop spans 16 amino acids. The V gene's germline CDR1 is PRHDT and CDR2 FYEKMQ (reference sequence). Here the CDR3 reads CASSLGDRVITGELFF. In DNA, the CDR3 is TGTGCCAGCAGCTTAGGTGACAGGGTGATAACCGGGGAGCTGTTTTTT.

The chain has TRBV18 and TRBJ1-1; weak D call: TRBD1 (5 bases). Trimming removed 5 bases from V and 4 bases from J, with 14 bases in between. The CDR3 totals 14 residues. CDR1 is KGHSH, CDR2 LQKENI, per germline. The CDR3: CASSAGGQGTEAFF. CDR3 in DNA: TGTGCCAGCTCAGCCGGAGGGCAGGGCACTGAAGCTTTCTTT.

The chain has TRBV5-5 and TRBJ1-1; D gene uncertain. Germline values: CDR1 SGHKS, CDR2 YYEKEE (reference sequence). Trimming took 0 bases from V and 0 from J, leaving 6 bases between them. This CDR3 has 14 residues. CDR3 amino acids: CASSLAVMNTEAFF. The CDR3, as DNA: TGTGCCAGCAGCTTGGCAGTCATGAACACTGAAGCTTTCTTT.

This rearrangement joins TRBV5-1 to TRBJ1-2, with D maybe TRBD1 (5 bases). Looked up from germline, CDR1 is SGHRS and CDR2 is YFSETQ. The CDR3 runs to 14 residues. Trimming stripped 4 bases from V and 0 bases from J, with 10 bases between. The DNA for the CDR3 is TGCGCCAGCAGCAGGGGTGGGACTAACTATGGCTACACCTTC. Its translation: CASSRGGTNYGYTF. The whole variable domain, remainder taken from reference TRBV5-1 and TRBJ1-2, is KAGVTQTPRYLIKTRGQQVTLSCSPISGHRSVSWYQQTPGQGLQFLFEYFSETQRNKGNFPGRFSGRQFSNSRSEMNVSTLELGDSALYLCASSRGGTNYGYTFGSGTRLTVV.

The V gene is TRBV14, the J gene TRBJ2-7; 9 bases are shared with TRBD1. The CDR3 is made up of 14 amino acids. The germline CDR1 and CDR2 sequences are SGHDN and FVKESK. The J segment lost 3 bases and the V segment lost 3 bases, leaving 3 bases of the junction unmatched. CDR3: CASSQGQGIYEQYF. CDR3 in DNA: TGTGCCAGCAGCCAGGGACAGGGAATCTACGAGCAGTACTTC.

The chain joins TRBV19 to TRBJ1-5, with TRBD1 matching 9 bases. The ends lost 1 base at V and 9 bases at J; junction bases unmatched: 10. The V gene's germline CDR1 is LNHDA and CDR2 SQIVND (reference sequence). The CDR3 is 16 residues long. CDR3 DNA sequence: TGTGCCAGTAGTATAGGGGGACAGGGAAGGGGATGGCCCCAGCATTTT. Its protein product is CASSIGGQGRGWPQHF.

The chain links TRBV5-1 to TRBJ2-3, with a weak D call TRBD2 (6 bases). Trimming left V 8 bases short and J 2 bases short, with 15 bases between. Germline CDR1 and CDR2: SGHRS and YFSETQ. The CDR3 sequence is 14 residues long. The CDR3 DNA is TGCGCCAGTGAACCGGGACTTAACACAGATACGCAGTATTTT. It translates to CASEPGLNTDTQYF.

As regards this clone: Other DNA sequences from this sample encode an identical CDR3 as well. The chain is built from TRBV30 and TRBJ2-5; D unresolved. The CDR3 runs 11 residues. Looked up from germline, CDR1 is GTSNPN and CDR2 is SVGIG (reference sequence). The germline V and J ends were trimmed by 0 bases and 5 bases, with 4 bases remaining between them. As DNA, the CDR3 is TGTGCCTGGAGTGTACTTGAGACCCAGTACTTC. Its translation is CAWSVLETQYF.

This clone is classed as medium-sized by frequency. The chain uses TRBV10-3 and TRBJ2-1, with 7 bases matching TRBD1. There are 16 residues in the CDR3. V lost 1 base and J lost 7; bases outside the gene matches: 10. Germline lookup yields CDR1 ENHRY and CDR2 SYGVKD. As DNA, the CDR3 is TGTGCCATCAGTGAGTGGGACAGTCAACCAGGGAATGAGCAGTTCTTC. Its translation: CAISEWDSQPGNEQFF.

The chain carries TRBV6-6 and TRBJ2-1; a possible D gene is TRBD2 (5 bases). Trimming pared 8 bases from V and 7 bases from J, leaving 12 bases between. This CDR3 is 12 amino acids long. Per germline, CDR1 MNHNY and CDR2 SVGAGI (reference sequence). CDR3 nucleotides: TGTGCCAGCGGCGGGCCTGCGAATGAGCAGTTCTTC. Encoded protein: CASGGPANEQFF.

The V gene is TRBV5-1, the J gene TRBJ1-1, with unresolved D. The CDR3 totals 13 residues. Per the germline V gene, CDR1 is SGHRS and CDR2 is YFSETQ. V lost 3 bases and J lost 1, with 7 bases in between. In DNA form, the CDR3 reads TGCGCCAGCAGCTGGTTCGGGAACACTGAAGCTTTCTTT. This gives the protein CASSWFGNTEAFF.

V usage is TRBV29-1 and J usage is TRBJ2-5; possibly TRBD1 for D (5 bases). V was pared by 4 bases and J by 1 base, with 7 bases between. Germline V lookup: CDR1 SQVTM, CDR2 ANQGSEA. CDR3 length equals 12 residues. The CDR3 here is CSVGQIQETQYF. For the CDR3, the DNA is TGCAGCGTTGGACAGATCCAAGAGACCCAGTACTTC.

This rearrangement joins TRBV5-1 to TRBJ2-3; tentative D call: TRBD2 (6 bases). The CDR3 spans 16 residues. The germline gives CDR1 SGHRS, CDR2 YFSETQ. The V end lost 3 bases, the J end lost 6 bases, and 20 bases lay between the germline ends. CDR3 DNA: TGCGCCAGCAGCTCACGGCGGGGTGATAGAGGTGATACGCAGTATTTT. Protein sequence: CASSSRRGDRGDTQYF.

The chain is built from TRBV5-1 and TRBJ2-5; a possible D gene is TRBD2 (7 bases). This CDR3 contains 16 residues. Trimming stripped 0 bases from V and 1 base from J, with 13 bases between. Germline V gives CDR1 SGHRS, CDR2 YFSETQ. This chain's CDR3 is CASSLAGGGTQETQYF. The CDR3 coding sequence is TGCGCCAGCAGCTTGGCGGGCGGGGGCACCCAAGAGACCCAGTACTTC.

The chain is built from TRBV5-4 and TRBJ2-6; possible D gene TRBD1, 5 bases. Germline CDR1 and CDR2: SGHNT and YYREEE (reference sequence). This CDR3 contains 15 residues. With 2 bases removed from V and 0 bases from J, the gap between germline ends came to 6 bases. The CDR3 spells CASSLRGSGANVLTF. CDR3 DNA sequence: TGTGCCAGCAGCTTAAGGGGCTCTGGGGCCAACGTCCTGACTTTC.

This chain uses TRBV19 with TRBJ1-2, with TRBD1 as a possible D gene (5 bases). Germline-derived CDR1 and CDR2 are LNHDA and SQIVND (reference sequence). The CDR3 extends over 14 amino acids. Trimming took 10 bases from V and 6 from J, leaving 21 bases between them. The DNA of the CDR3 is TGTGCCATATCACCCCAGGCGTCCAGGGATGGCTACACCTTC. As protein: CAISPQASRDGYTF.

J is TRBJ2-1 and V is TRBV5-1, with 7 bases aligning to TRBD1. The CDR3 extends over 16 amino acids. V was pared by 3 bases and J by 5 bases, with 11 bases of the junction left unmatched. CDR1 is SGHRS, CDR2 YFSETQ, per germline. This CDR3 is CASSSQGQDTNNEQFF. The CDR3, as DNA: TGCGCCAGCAGCTCCCAAGGACAGGATACAAACAATGAGCAGTTCTTC.

The CDR3 sequence is CASSSRRGGLSGANVLTF. Written as DNA, the CDR3 is TGTGCCAGCAGCTCCCGACGTGGGGGCTTGTCTGGGGCCAACGTCCTGACTTTC. The chain links TRBV7-3 to TRBJ2-6; TRBD1 might be the D (6 bases). V dropped 4 bases and J dropped 1 base, with 17 bases sitting between them. The CDR3 is 18 amino acids. Germline V gives CDR1 SGHTA, CDR2 FQGTGA.

The chain carries TRBV30 and TRBJ2-2; 11 bases are a match to TRBD2. Germline trimming cut 5 bases from V and 0 bases from J; bases unmatched to any gene: 2. The CDR3 is 15 residues long. CDR1 GTSNPN and CDR2 SVGIG come from the germline V gene (reference sequence). This CDR3 reads CAWGGLAANTGELFF. Written as DNA, the CDR3 is TGTGCCTGGGGGGGACTAGCGGCGAACACCGGGGAGCTGTTTTTT.

V and J are TRBV19 and TRBJ1-2, with a weak D call TRBD1 (6 bases). Germline loops: CDR1 LNHDA, CDR2 SQIVND (reference sequence). V gave up 3 bases and J gave up 5 bases, with 7 bases separating them. The CDR3 runs to 12 residues. The CDR3 sequence is CASSIDRYGYTF. The CDR3 DNA reads TGTGCCAGTAGTATCGACAGGTATGGCTACACCTTC.

CDR3 sequence (DNA): TGTGCCAGCAGTGAAGAGGACTACCTCCAAGAGACCCAGTACTTC. Amino acid sequence: CASSEEDYLQETQYF. This rearrangement joins TRBV25-1 to TRBJ2-5; possibly TRBD2 for D (6 bases). Germline loops: CDR1 MGHDK, CDR2 SYGVNS. V was pared by 2 bases and J by 1 base, with 11 bases between. The length of the CDR3 is 15 residues.

The chain combines TRBV4-3 with TRBJ2-5; tentatively, D is TRBD2 (7 bases). The germline V gene has CDR1 LGHNA and CDR2 YSLEER. V gave up 1 base and J gave up 4 bases, with 13 bases separating them. The CDR3 extends over 15 amino acids. The CDR3 DNA sequence: TGCGCCAGCAGCCAAGGGGGGGGGCAGGGAGAGACCCAGTACTTC. It encodes CASSQGGGQGETQYF.

This chain joins TRBV4-1 and TRBJ1-3; D call uncertain. The CDR3 runs to 17 residues. Germline-derived CDR1 and CDR2 are MGHRA and YSYEKL. V lost 4 bases and J lost 0, with 16 bases in between. CDR3: CASSPLPHGSSGNTIYF. The CDR3 region has the DNA TGCGCCAGCAGCCCGTTGCCACACGGGAGCTCTGGAAACACCATATATTTT.